This T cell receptor beta chain was captured by sequencing in a study of OX40 agonist ivuxolimab in advanced cancers. Looking at the study overall: Participants could have had prior anti-PD-1, anti-PD-L1 or anti-CTLA-4 therapy, and approximately 40% had some. Study-wide results and caveats: Researchers did not determine the expanded peripheral T cells' antigen specificity.

As for this clone: Its specificity is not known.

Germline CDR1 and CDR2: SNHLY and FYNNEI. Trimming took 7 bases from V and 6 from J; bases not matched to a gene: 4. This CDR3 is 13 amino acids long. Sequencing used immunoSEQ multiplex PCR; TCRdb keeps in-frame clones, though not all of them. The data contain 75,000 to 95,000 clones, around 86% of them seen just once; the ten biggest clones take up about 2.5%. The timepoints at which blood was sampled were baseline, cycle 4 day 1, and cycle 7 day 1. This specimen was CD4+ or CD8+ T cells sorted from blood, taken in a trial of the OX40 agonist ivuxolimab. The chain is built from TRBV2 and TRBJ2-1, with 9 bases that match TRBD2. The sequence derives from an adult with an advanced solid tumor such as melanoma, head and neck, liver or kidney cancer. The CDR3 region is CASMGLAPNEQFF. In DNA, the CDR3 is TGTGCCAGCATGGGACTAGCCCCCAATGAGCAGTTCTTC.